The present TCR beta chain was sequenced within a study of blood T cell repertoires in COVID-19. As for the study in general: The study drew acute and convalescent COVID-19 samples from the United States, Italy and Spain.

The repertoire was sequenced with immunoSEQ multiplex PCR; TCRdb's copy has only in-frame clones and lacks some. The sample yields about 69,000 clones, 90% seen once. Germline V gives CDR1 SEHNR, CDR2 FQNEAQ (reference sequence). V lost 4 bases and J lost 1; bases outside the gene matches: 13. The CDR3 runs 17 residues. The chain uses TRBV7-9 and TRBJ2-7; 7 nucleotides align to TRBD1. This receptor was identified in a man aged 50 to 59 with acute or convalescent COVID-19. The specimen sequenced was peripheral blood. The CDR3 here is CASSYKGGRDSSYEQYF. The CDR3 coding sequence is TGTGCCAGCAGCTATAAAGGTGGCCGGGACAGTTCCTACGAGCAGTACTTC.